Following are 31 T cell receptor beta chains from one sample sequenced in a study of blood T cell repertoires in COVID-19. Data came from immunoSEQ multiplex PCR; TCRdb stores just in-frame clones and leaves some out. The repertoire has around 52,000 clones, roughly 86% of them found once; the top ten carry approximately 7.7%. The source material was peripheral blood. These receptors came from an elderly woman with acute or convalescent COVID-19.

The J gene is TRBJ1-2, the V gene TRBV15, with D hard to call. This CDR3 has 13 residues. Trimming took off 5 bases at V and 7 bases at J, with 14 bases between the two ends. Germline V lookup: CDR1 LNHNV, CDR2 YYDKDF (reference sequence). DNA of the CDR3: TGTGCCACCAGCGACCGCGGGGTGGCTGGCTACACCTTC. Encoded protein: CATSDRGVAGYTF.

The chain recombines TRBV25-1 with TRBJ2-1; 7 bases agree with TRBD2. The V and J ends lost 5 bases and 13 bases, in that order; junction bases with no gene match: 11. This CDR3 is 13 amino acids long. Germline V gene lookup returns CDR1 MGHDK and CDR2 SYGVNS. Here the CDR3 reads CASSKGGGTFQFF. CDR3 DNA sequence: TGTGCCAGCAGTAAGGGCGGGGGTACCTTCCAGTTCTTC.

J is TRBJ2-7 and V is TRBV5-1; D is possibly TRBD2 (6 bases). Germline assignment: CDR1 SGHRS and CDR2 YFSETQ. The CDR3 loop spans 13 amino acids. The V gene lost 5 bases and the J gene lost 6 bases, with 15 bases spanning the gap. CDR3 coding DNA: TGCGCCAGCAGGGCCCGCGGGGCCCCCGAGCAGTACTTC. Amino acid sequence: CASRARGAPEQYF.

J is TRBJ1-1 and V is TRBV9; 7 bases map to TRBD1. The CDR3 totals 17 residues. Germline V gives CDR1 SGDLS, CDR2 YYNGEE. After removal of 0 bases from V and 0 bases from J, the junction contained 8 bases not matched to a gene. This CDR3 reads CASSVDLPTGVNTEAFF. For the CDR3, the DNA is TGTGCCAGCAGCGTAGATCTACCCACAGGGGTGAACACTGAAGCTTTCTTT.

The chain links TRBV5-5 to TRBJ1-2; 9 nucleotides align to TRBD1. J was trimmed by 4 bases and V by 4 bases; bases with no gene match: 8. This CDR3 spans 15 amino acids. The germline V gene has CDR1 SGHKS and CDR2 YYEKEE (reference sequence). As DNA, the CDR3 is TGTGCCAGCAGCCTGGGACAGGGTATTTCCTATGGCTACACCTTC. Protein: CASSLGQGISYGYTF. Filled out from reference TRBV5-5 and TRBJ1-2, the complete variable domain reads DAGVTQSPTHLIKTRGQQVTLRCSPISGHKSVSWYQQVLGQGPQFIFQYYEKEERGRGNFPDRFSARQFPNYSSELNVNALLLGDSALYLCASSLGQGISYGYTFGSGTRLTVV.

This chain links TRBV30 with TRBJ1-6; 9 nucleotides agree with TRBD1. The CDR3 runs to 13 residues. CDR1 is GTSNPN, CDR2 SVGIG, per germline (reference sequence). The V gene end was trimmed by 5 bases and the J gene end by 7 bases; junction bases not matched to a gene: 3. The CDR3 is CAWQGQGNSPLHF. In DNA form, the CDR3 reads TGTGCCTGGCAGGGACAGGGAAATTCACCCCTCCACTTT.

This rearrangement joins TRBV2 to TRBJ1-2; D gene uncertain. V was cut by 2 bases and J by 0 bases, with 7 bases left in between. Germline lookup yields CDR1 SNHLY and CDR2 FYNNEI. The CDR3 has 14 residues. The DNA of the CDR3 is TGTGCCAGCAGTGAATGGGCCACTAACTATGGCTACACCTTC. Translation gives CASSEWATNYGYTF. Using reference TRBV2 and TRBJ1-2 for the parts outside the CDR3, the full variable domain is EPEVTQTPSHQVTQMGQEVILRCVPISNHLYFYWYRQILGQKVEFLVSFYNNEISEKSEIFDDQFSVERPDGSNFTLKIRSTKLEDSAMYFCASSEWATNYGYTFGSGTRLTVV.

This clone has just one count. The chain links TRBV28 to TRBJ1-5; D is ambiguous. Germline CDR1 MDHEN, CDR2 SYDVKM. V was pared by 8 bases and J by 2 bases, with 10 bases between. CDR3 length: 13 residues. The CDR3 is CASRRGGNQPQHF. DNA of the CDR3: TGTGCCAGCCGTCGAGGTGGCAATCAGCCCCAGCATTTT.

This clone was seen only once. This chain uses TRBV12-3 or TRBV12-4 with TRBJ1-6, with 8 bases that match TRBD1. J gave up 7 bases and V 4 bases, and 0 bases lay outside the gene matches. This CDR3 is built from 13 residues. CDR3 in DNA: TGTGCCAGCAGTTCAGGGGGCAATTCACCCCTCCACTTT. Translated, it gives CASSSGGNSPLHF.

The rearrangement joins TRBV6-5 to TRBJ2-2; D might be TRBD2 (5 bases). Germline CDR1 and CDR2: MNHEY and SVGAGI. The CDR3 is 14 residues long. The germline V and J ends were trimmed by 6 bases and 5 bases, with 13 bases remaining between them. The CDR3 sequence: CASRPHGETGELFF. CDR3 DNA: TGTGCCAGCAGACCCCACGGGGAAACCGGGGAGCTGTTTTTT.

This chain uses TRBV14 with TRBJ2-1; 10 bases agree with TRBD2. This CDR3 has 16 residues. Germline loops: CDR1 SGHDN, CDR2 FVKESK. With V trimmed by 3 bases and J by 3 bases, 5 bases remained unmatched. The CDR3, as DNA: TGTGCCAGCAGCCATGATCTAGCGGGGGTCTACAATGAGCAGTTCTTC. This encodes CASSHDLAGVYNEQFF.

This chain joins TRBV5-1 and TRBJ2-5, with D uncertain. The germline V and J ends were trimmed by 2 bases and 1 base, with 6 bases remaining between them. CDR1 is SGHRS, CDR2 YFSETQ, per germline. This CDR3 is 13 amino acids long. CDR3 DNA: TGCGCCAGCAGCTTACAGTCCCAAGAGACCCAGTACTTC. Amino acid sequence: CASSLQSQETQYF.

The genes are TRBV27 and TRBJ1-5; D ambiguous. The CDR3 is 12 residues long. V lost 4 bases to trimming and J lost 3 bases, with 4 bases between them. CDR1 is MNHEY and CDR2 is SMNVEV in the germline V gene (reference sequence). CDR3 nucleotides: TGTGCCAGCAGTTCCCTCAATCAGCCCCAGCATTTT. Translated, it gives CASSSLNQPQHF.

The chain uses TRBV30 and TRBJ1-4; 7 positions agree with TRBD1. The germline CDR1 and CDR2 sequences are GTSNPN and SVGIG (reference sequence). The CDR3 loop spans 11 amino acids. CDR3 in DNA: TGTCTAGGGGGCGATAATGAAAAACTGTTTTTT. The encoded protein is CLGGDNEKLFF.

The chain couples TRBV18 to TRBJ1-2; 10 bases are shared with TRBD1. Trimming removed 0 bases from V and 5 bases from J; junction bases left unmatched: 9. The CDR3 runs 17 residues. The germline gives CDR1 KGHSH, CDR2 LQKENI. The CDR3 here is CASSPPGQGIIWYGYTF. CDR3 coding DNA: TGTGCCAGCTCACCACCGGGACAGGGGATTATCTGGTATGGCTACACCTTC.

The chain links TRBV5-1 to TRBJ2-1; 9 bases agree with TRBD1. Trimming removed 5 bases from V and 10 bases from J; junction bases left unmatched: 13. From germline, CDR1 is SGHRS and CDR2 YFSETQ. The CDR3 covers 15 residues. This CDR3 is CASSLTGDRVHEQFF. The CDR3 region has the DNA TGCGCCAGCAGTCTGACGGGGGACAGGGTTCACGAGCAGTTCTTC.

The V and J genes are TRBV5-1 and TRBJ2-2; 12 nucleotides line up with TRBD1. The CDR3 runs to 17 residues. Germline lookup yields CDR1 SGHRS and CDR2 YFSETQ. V was clipped by 1 base and J by 4 bases; unmatched bases: 5. The CDR3 DNA reads TGCGCCAGCAGCTTGAACCGGGACAGGGGGCCCACCGGGGAGCTGTTTTTT. Translating it yields CASSLNRDRGPTGELFF.

The V and J genes are TRBV5-1 and TRBJ1-4; D unresolved. In germline, CDR1 is SGHRS, CDR2 YFSETQ. This CDR3 spans 13 amino acids. V was cut by 4 bases and J by 0 bases, with 4 bases left in between. The CDR3 sequence: CASSPATNEKLFF. As DNA, the CDR3 is TGCGCCAGCAGCCCCGCAACTAATGAAAAACTGTTTTTT.

V gene TRBV25-1 combines with J gene TRBJ1-1; TRBD1 is a possible D gene (6 bases). Trimming pared 2 bases from V and 7 bases from J, leaving 17 bases between. The CDR3 contains 15 residues. Germline CDR1 MGHDK, CDR2 SYGVNS. This CDR3 is CASSELQANRVEAFF. CDR3 coding DNA: TGTGCCAGCAGTGAACTACAGGCAAACAGGGTTGAAGCTTTCTTT.

The genes are TRBV5-1 and TRBJ2-3, with TRBD2 identical over 10 bases. This CDR3 is 19 amino acids long. Germline CDR1 reads SGHRS; CDR2 reads YFSETQ. Trimming took 0 bases from V and 0 from J; bases not matched to a gene: 10. The CDR3 DNA follows: TGCGCCAGCAGCTTGGGGCTAGCGGGGGCCTCTTCTAGCACAGATACGCAGTATTTT. It specifies CASSLGLAGASSSTDTQYF.

The chain has TRBV5-4 and TRBJ2-7; 14 bases are shared with TRBD2. There are 15 residues in the CDR3. Germline V CDR1 and CDR2: SGHNT, YYREEE (reference sequence). Germline trimming cut 4 bases from V and 2 bases from J; bases unmatched to any gene: 2. In DNA, the CDR3 is TGTGCCAGCAGCAGGGGACTAGCGGGGGCCTACGAGCAGTACTTC. This codes for CASSRGLAGAYEQYF.

The J gene is TRBJ2-1, the V gene TRBV9, with 7 nucleotides matching TRBD2. CDR3 length: 16 residues. V trimming: 4 bases; J trimming: 0 bases; junction bases outside the gene matches: 7. The V gene's germline CDR1 is SGDLS and CDR2 YYNGEE. CDR3 protein: CASSPRLAVSYNEQFF. The CDR3 bases are TGTGCCAGCAGCCCACGACTAGCCGTCTCCTACAATGAGCAGTTCTTC.

V gene TRBV6-4 combines with J gene TRBJ2-3; D perhaps matches TRBD1 (5 bases). The CDR3 has 15 amino acids. CDR1 is MRHNA, CDR2 SNTAGT, per germline. The V end was cut by 3 bases, the J end by 2 bases, with 12 bases between. CDR3: CASSDRGHNTDTQYF. DNA of the CDR3: TGTGCCAGCAGTGATCGCGGACACAACACAGATACGCAGTATTTT.

This chain joins TRBV19 and TRBJ2-1; D may match TRBD1 or TRBD2 (9 bases each). Germline CDR1 reads LNHDA; CDR2 reads SQIVND (reference sequence). The V end lost 2 bases, the J end lost 7 bases, and 24 bases lay between the germline ends. The CDR3 totals 18 residues. The CDR3 nucleotides are TGTGCCAGTAGTATAAACAGGGGGCTTAGCGGGGGCCGAAATGAGCAGTTCTTC. It codes for CASSINRGLSGGRNEQFF. The full variable domain, rest sourced from reference TRBV19 and TRBJ2-1, is DGGITQSPKYLFRKEGQNVTLSCEQNLNHDAMYWYRQDPGQGLRLIYYSQIVNDFQKGDIAEGYSVSREKKESFPLTVTSAQKNPTAFYLCASSINRGLSGGRNEQFFGPGTRLTVL.

This chain joins TRBV7-2 and TRBJ2-5, with 8 bases fitting TRBD1. The CDR3 spans 16 residues. V was pared by 0 bases and J by 7 bases, with 10 bases of the junction left unmatched. Per germline, CDR1 SGHTA and CDR2 FQGNSA. The CDR3 spells CASSLARTGSLGTQYF. Here the CDR3 DNA reads TGTGCCAGCAGCTTAGCGAGGACAGGGTCATTAGGGACCCAGTACTTC.

This chain connects TRBV12-3 or TRBV12-4 to TRBJ2-1; 9 bases are shared with TRBD2. The CDR3 is 12 amino acids. Trimming removed 8 bases from V and 9 bases from J; junction bases left unmatched: 5. DNA of the CDR3: TGTGCCAGCCGTGCGGGAGGGGGTGAGCAGTTCTTC. It translates to CASRAGGGEQFF.

The chain couples TRBV19 to TRBJ1-1; possibly TRBD1 for D (5 bases). The CDR3 is made up of 15 amino acids. Germline V gives CDR1 LNHDA, CDR2 SQIVND (reference sequence). V was shortened by 6 bases and J by 5 bases, with 19 bases between the two germline ends. CDR3: CASSRGRTRNTEAFF. The CDR3 DNA reads as TGTGCCAGTAGCCGGGGGAGGACGCGAAATACTGAAGCTTTCTTT.

The chain combines TRBV28 with TRBJ1-4, with D unclear. The ends were cut back, 8 bases at V and 5 bases at J, with 12 bases in the middle. The CDR3 runs 13 residues. Germline V lookup: CDR1 MDHEN, CDR2 SYDVKM. In DNA, the CDR3 is TGTGCCAGCCTCCGGGATCTCAATGAAAAACTGTTTTTT. It is translated as CASLRDLNEKLFF.

V gene TRBV7-8 combines with J gene TRBJ1-1; D ambiguous. From germline, CDR1 is SGHVS and CDR2 FQNEAQ. This CDR3 has 14 amino acids. The ends were cut back, 6 bases at V and 0 bases at J, with 11 bases in the middle. The CDR3 bases are TGTGCCAGCAGTACCGGTCTCCTGAACACTGAAGCTTTCTTT. Protein: CASSTGLLNTEAFF.

This clone was picked up a small number of times. The genes are TRBV4-2 and TRBJ2-3; 9 nucleotides line up with TRBD2. CDR1 and CDR2 (germline): LGHNA, YNFKEQ. The junction had 2 bases not matched to a gene; V was cut back by 6 bases and J by 4 bases. CDR3 size: 13 residues. CDR3 sequence: CASRREGADTQYF. The DNA of the CDR3 is TGTGCCAGCAGGCGGGAGGGGGCAGATACGCAGTATTTT.

The chain is built from TRBV28 and TRBJ1-2, with unresolved D. Trimming cost V 5 bases and J 4 bases, with 11 bases left between them. CDR1 MDHEN and CDR2 SYDVKM come from the germline V gene. This CDR3 comprises 13 residues. In nucleotides, the CDR3 is TGTGCCAGCAGTGGAGGCCGGGGCTATGGCTACACCTTC. Its translation: CASSGGRGYGYTF.